This entry describes one T cell receptor beta chain. Its target is unknown. The entry originates in a study of post-analysis software for immune sequencing data. The study's findings and limits: With TRBV5-6, TRBV5-1 and TRBV20-1 included, five TRBV segments were more frequent in patients than in controls.

The CDR3 is 15 amino acids. V was cut by 4 bases and J by 5 bases, with 15 bases left in between. Germline-derived CDR1 and CDR2 are SGHTA and FQGNSA. TCR beta cDNA libraries had unique molecular identifiers. The authors obtained roughly 0.5 million cDNA molecules from around 0.96 to 9.9 million T cells. TCRdb processed the PCR reads anew with MiXCR; each CDR3 protein has one entry. The table has almost 700,000 distinct CDR3 sequences, approximately 60% seen once. The sequencing input was blood. The chain uses TRBV7-2 and TRBJ1-5, with D perhaps matching TRBD1 (6 bases). The receptor comes from a girl aged 2 to 9 with multiple sclerosis. The CDR3 reads CASSSPGEPYQPQHF. CDR3 coding DNA: TGTGCCAGCAGCTCCCCAGGGGAGCCTTATCAGCCCCAGCATTTT.